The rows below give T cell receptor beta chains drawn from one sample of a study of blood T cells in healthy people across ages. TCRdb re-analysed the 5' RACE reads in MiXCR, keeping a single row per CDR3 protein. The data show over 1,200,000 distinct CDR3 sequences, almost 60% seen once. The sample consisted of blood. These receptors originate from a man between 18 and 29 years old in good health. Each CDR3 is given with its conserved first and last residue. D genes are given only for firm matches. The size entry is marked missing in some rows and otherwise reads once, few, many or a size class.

CASRVGGSTDTQYF TGCGCCAGCAGAGTCGGCGGGAGCACAGATACGCAGTATTTT TRBJ2-3 few . TRBV5-1
CASSSQEYNEQFF TGTGCCAGCAGCTCCCAGGAGTACAATGAGCAGTTCTTC TRBJ2-1 . . TRBV11-2
CASSQDPGTGGQFF TGCGCCAGCAGCCAAGATCCCGGGACGGGGGGGCAGTTCTTC TRBJ2-1 . TRBD2 TRBV4-1
CASSNHPGQKYNEQFF TGTGCCAGCAGCAACCACCCGGGACAGAAATACAATGAGCAGTTCTTC TRBJ2-1 . TRBD1 TRBV3-1
CSVGERQGNNEQYF TGCAGCGTTGGAGAGAGACAGGGCAACAATGAGCAGTACTTC TRBJ2-7 . TRBD1 TRBV29-1
CSAKTGQNQPQHF TGCAGTGCTAAGACAGGTCAAAATCAGCCCCAGCATTTT TRBJ1-5 . . TRBV20-1
CASSAWGRGEQYF TGTGCCAGCAGCGCGTGGGGGCGCGGTGAGCAGTACTTC TRBJ2-5 . . TRBV5-6
CASSQEGSPADYEQYF TGCGCCAGCAGCCAAGAGGGATCCCCTGCCGACTACGAGCAGTACTTC TRBJ2-7 . . TRBV4-1
CASSETSYEQYF TGTGCCAGCAGCGAGACTAGTTACGAGCAGTACTTC TRBJ2-7 many . TRBV4-2
CASSYSTGGGYGYTF TGTGCCAGCAGTTATTCAACAGGGGGAGGTTATGGCTACACCTTC TRBJ1-2 . TRBD1 TRBV6-2/TRBV6-3
CASSQPSRGLHGYTF TGTGCCAGCAGCCAACCCTCTCGGGGGCTCCATGGCTACACCTTC TRBJ1-2 . . TRBV7-9
CATSEPGGTDTQYF TGTGCCACCAGTGAACCAGGGGGCACAGATACGCAGTATTTT TRBJ2-3 . . TRBV24-1
CSATPSWGAYEQYF TGCAGTGCAACCCCCTCGTGGGGTGCCTACGAGCAGTACTTC TRBJ2-7 . . TRBV20-1
CASKRPGTDTQYF TGTGCCAGCAAGAGGCCGGGGACAGATACGCAGTATTTT TRBJ2-3 . . TRBV6-6
CASRPQGGDEQFF TGTGCCAGCAGACCACAGGGGGGGGATGAGCAGTTCTTC TRBJ2-1 . . TRBV6-5